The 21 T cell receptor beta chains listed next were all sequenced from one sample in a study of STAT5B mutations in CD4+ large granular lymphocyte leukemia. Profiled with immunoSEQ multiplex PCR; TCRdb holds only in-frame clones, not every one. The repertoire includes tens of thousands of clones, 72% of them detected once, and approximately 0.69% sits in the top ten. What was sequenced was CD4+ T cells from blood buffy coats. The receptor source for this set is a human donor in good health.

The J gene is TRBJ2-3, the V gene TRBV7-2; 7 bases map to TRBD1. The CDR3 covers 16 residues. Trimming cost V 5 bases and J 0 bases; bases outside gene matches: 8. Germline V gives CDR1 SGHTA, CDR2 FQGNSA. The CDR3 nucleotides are TGTGCCAGCAGCAGACAGGGAGCCGCTAGCACAGATACGCAGTATTTT. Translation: CASSRQGAASTDTQYF.

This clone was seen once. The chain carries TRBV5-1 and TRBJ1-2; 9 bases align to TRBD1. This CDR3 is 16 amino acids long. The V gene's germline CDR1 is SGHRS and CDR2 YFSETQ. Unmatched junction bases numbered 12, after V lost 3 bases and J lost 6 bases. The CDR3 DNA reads TGCGCCAGCAGCTACGGATCCGGGACAGGGCTAAATGGCTACACCTTC. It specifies CASSYGSGTGLNGYTF.

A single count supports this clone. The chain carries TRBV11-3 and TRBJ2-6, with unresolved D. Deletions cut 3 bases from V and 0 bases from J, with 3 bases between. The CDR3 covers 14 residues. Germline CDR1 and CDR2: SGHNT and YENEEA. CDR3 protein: CASSLGSGANVLTF. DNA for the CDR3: TGTGCCAGCAGCTTGGGCTCTGGGGCCAACGTCCTGACTTTC. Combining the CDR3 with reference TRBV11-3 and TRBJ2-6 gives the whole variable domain EAGVVQSPRYKIIEKKQPVAFWCNPISGHNTLYWYLQNLGQGPELLIRYENEEAVDDSQLPKDRFSAERLKGVDSTLKIQPAELGDSAVYLCASSLGSGANVLTFGAGSRLTVL.

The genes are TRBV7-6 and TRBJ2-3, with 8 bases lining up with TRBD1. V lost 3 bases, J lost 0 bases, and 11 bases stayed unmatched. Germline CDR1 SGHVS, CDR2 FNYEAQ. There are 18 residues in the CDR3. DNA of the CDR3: TGTGCCAGCAGCTTTTGGGGGGACAGGATAACAAGCACAGATACGCAGTATTTT. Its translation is CASSFWGDRITSTDTQYF.

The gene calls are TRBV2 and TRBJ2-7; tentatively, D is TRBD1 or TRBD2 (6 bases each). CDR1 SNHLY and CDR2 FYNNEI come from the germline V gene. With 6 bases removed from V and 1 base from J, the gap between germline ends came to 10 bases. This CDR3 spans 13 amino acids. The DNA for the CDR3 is TGTGCCAGCAGGGGGGGCGCTTCCTACGAGCAGTACTTC. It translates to CASRGGASYEQYF.

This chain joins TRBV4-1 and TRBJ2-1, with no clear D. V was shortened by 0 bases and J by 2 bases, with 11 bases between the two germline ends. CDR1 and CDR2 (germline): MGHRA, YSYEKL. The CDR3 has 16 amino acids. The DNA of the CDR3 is TGCGCCAGCAGCCAAGATTTACTCCCTCCCTACAATGAGCAGTTCTTC. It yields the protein CASSQDLLPPYNEQFF.

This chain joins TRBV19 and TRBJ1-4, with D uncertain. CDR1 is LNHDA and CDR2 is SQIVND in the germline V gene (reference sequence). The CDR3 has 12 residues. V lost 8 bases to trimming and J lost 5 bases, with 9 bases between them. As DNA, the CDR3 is TGTGCCAGTGGGATGGGGAATGAAAAACTGTTTTTT. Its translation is CASGMGNEKLFF.

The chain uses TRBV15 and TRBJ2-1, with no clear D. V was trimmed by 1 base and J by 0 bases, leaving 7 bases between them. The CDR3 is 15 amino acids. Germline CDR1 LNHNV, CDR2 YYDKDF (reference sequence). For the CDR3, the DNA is TGTGCCACCAGCAGAGCGGAGTTCTCCTACAATGAGCAGTTCTTC. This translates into CATSRAEFSYNEQFF.

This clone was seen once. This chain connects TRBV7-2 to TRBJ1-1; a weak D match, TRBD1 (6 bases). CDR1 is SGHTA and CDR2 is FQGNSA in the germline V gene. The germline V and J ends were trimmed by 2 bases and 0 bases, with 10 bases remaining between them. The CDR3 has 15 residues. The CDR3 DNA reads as TGTGCCAGCAGCTTATCTACAGGGATGAACACTGAAGCTTTCTTT. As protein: CASSLSTGMNTEAFF.

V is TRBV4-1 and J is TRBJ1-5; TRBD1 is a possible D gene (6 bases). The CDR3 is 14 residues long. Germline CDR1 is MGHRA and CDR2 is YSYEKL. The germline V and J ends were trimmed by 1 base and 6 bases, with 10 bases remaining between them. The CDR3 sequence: CASSQVAGVQPQHF. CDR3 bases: TGCGCCAGCAGCCAAGTTGCAGGGGTTCAGCCCCAGCATTTT.

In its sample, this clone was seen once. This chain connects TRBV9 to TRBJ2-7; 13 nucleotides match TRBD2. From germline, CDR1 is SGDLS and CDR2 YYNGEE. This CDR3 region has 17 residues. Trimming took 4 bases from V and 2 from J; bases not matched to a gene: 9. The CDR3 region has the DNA TGTGCCAGCAGCCGGGGACTAGCGGGGACTTTACCCTACGAGCAGTACTTC. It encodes CASSRGLAGTLPYEQYF.

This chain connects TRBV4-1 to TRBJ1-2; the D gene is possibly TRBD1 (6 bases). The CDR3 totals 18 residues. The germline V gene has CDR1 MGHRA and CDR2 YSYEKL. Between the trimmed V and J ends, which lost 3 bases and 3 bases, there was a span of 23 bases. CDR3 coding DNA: TGCGCCAGCAGCCAGCTCCCGACAGGTGCCTTCTCCTACTATGGCTACACCTTC. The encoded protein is CASSQLPTGAFSYYGYTF.

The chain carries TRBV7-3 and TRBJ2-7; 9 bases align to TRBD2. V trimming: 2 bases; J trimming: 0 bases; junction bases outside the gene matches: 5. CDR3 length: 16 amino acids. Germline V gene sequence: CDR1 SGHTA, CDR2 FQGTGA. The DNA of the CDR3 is TGTGCCAGCAGCTTAGCGGGGGGGACTTTCTCCTACGAGCAGTACTTC. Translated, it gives CASSLAGGTFSYEQYF. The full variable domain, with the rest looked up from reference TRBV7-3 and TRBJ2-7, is GAGVSQTPSNKVTEKGKYVELRCDPISGHTALYWYRQSLGQGPEFLIYFQGTGAADDSGLPNDRFFAVRPEGSVSTLKIQRTERGDSAVYLCASSLAGGTFSYEQYFGPGTRLTVT.

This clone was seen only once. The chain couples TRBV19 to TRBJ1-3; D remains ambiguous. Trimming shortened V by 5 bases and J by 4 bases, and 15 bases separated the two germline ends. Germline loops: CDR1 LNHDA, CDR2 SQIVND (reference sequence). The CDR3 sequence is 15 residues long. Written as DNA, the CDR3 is TGTGCCAGTAGTTCGCAAGCTCAGCAGGGAAACACCATATATTTT. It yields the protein CASSSQAQQGNTIYF.

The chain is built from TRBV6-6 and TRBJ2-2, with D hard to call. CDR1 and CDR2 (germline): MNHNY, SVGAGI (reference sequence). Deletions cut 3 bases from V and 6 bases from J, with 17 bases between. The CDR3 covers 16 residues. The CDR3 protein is CASSYPSDVRSGELFF. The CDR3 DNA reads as TGTGCCAGCAGTTATCCTTCAGATGTACGCTCCGGGGAGCTGTTTTTT.

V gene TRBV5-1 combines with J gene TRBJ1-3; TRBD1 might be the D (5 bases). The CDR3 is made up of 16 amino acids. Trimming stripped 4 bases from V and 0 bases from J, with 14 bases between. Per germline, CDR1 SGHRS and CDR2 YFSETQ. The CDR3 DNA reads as TGCGCCAGCAGCACCCGGGACTTCTTCTCTGGAAACACCATATATTTT. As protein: CASSTRDFFSGNTIYF.

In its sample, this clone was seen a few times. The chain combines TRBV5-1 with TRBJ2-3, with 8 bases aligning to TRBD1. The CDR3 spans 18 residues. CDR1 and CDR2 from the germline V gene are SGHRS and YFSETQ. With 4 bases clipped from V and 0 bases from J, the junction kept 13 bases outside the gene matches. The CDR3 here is CASSRGTGGFSSTDTQYF. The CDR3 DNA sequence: TGCGCCAGCAGCCGCGGGACAGGAGGCTTTTCTAGCACAGATACGCAGTATTTT.

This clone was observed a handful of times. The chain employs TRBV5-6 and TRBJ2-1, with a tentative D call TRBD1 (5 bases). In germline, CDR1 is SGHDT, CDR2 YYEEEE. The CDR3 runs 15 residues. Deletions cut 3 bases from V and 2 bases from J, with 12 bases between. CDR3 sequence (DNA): TGTGCCAGCAGCTATGAGACAGCACCCTACAATGAGCAGTTCTTC. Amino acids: CASSYETAPYNEQFF.

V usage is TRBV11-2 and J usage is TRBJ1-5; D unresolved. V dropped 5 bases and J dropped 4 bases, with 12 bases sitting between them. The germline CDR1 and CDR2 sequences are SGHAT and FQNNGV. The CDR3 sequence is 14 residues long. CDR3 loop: CASSPRPTNQPQHF. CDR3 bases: TGTGCCAGCAGCCCACGACCGACTAATCAGCCCCAGCATTTT.

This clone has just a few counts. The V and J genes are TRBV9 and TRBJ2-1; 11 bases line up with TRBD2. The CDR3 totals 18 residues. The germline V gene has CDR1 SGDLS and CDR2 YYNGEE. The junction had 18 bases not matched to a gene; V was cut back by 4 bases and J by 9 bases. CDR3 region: CASSQSRGLAGGPIEQFF. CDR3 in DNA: TGTGCCAGCAGCCAGAGTAGGGGATTAGCGGGGGGGCCAATTGAGCAGTTCTTC.

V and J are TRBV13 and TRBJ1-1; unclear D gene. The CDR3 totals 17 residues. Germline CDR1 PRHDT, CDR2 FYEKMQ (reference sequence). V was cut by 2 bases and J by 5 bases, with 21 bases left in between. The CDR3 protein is CASSLIALGEKTTEAFF. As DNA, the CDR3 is TGTGCCAGCAGCTTAATAGCCCTCGGGGAGAAAACGACTGAAGCTTTCTTT.